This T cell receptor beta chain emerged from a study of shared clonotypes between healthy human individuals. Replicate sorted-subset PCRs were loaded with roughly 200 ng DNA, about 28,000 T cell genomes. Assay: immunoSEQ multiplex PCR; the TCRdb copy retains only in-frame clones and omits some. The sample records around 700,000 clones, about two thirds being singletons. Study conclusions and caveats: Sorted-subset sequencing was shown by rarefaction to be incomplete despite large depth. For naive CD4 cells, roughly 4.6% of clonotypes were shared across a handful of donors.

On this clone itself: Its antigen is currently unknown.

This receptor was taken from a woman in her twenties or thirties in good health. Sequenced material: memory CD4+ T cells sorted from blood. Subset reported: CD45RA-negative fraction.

In DNA, the CDR3 is TGTGCCAGCAGCCATATCAGACAGGGAGTGGGCGACACTGAAGCTTTCTTT. Its translation: CASSHIRQGVGDTEAFF. The chain recombines TRBV11-1 with TRBJ1-1; 7 nucleotides align to TRBD1. Per the germline V gene, CDR1 is SGHAT and CDR2 is FQDESV (reference sequence). The CDR3 consists of 17 residues. Trimming removed 5 bases from V and 3 bases from J; junction bases left unmatched: 15.